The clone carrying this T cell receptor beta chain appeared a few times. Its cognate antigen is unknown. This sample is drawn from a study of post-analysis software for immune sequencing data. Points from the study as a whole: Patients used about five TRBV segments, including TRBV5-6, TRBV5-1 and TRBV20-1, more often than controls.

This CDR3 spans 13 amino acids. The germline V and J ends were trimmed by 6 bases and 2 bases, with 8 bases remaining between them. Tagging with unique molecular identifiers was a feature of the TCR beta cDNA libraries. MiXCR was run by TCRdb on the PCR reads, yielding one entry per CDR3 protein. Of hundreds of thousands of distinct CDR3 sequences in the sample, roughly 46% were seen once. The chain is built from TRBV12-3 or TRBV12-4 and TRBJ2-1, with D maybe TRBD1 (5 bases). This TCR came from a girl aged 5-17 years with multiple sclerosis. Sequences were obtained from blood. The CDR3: CASSVRAYNEQFF. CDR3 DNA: TGTGCCAGCAGCGTCAGGGCCTACAATGAGCAGTTCTTC.